This T cell receptor beta chain was recovered during a study of blood T cell repertoires in COVID-19. Study-wide background: PBMCs, B-cell-depleted T cells, or T cells provided the cDNA or gDNA that made up the material.

The CDR3 is made up of 11 amino acids. Trimming stripped 2 bases from V and 8 bases from J, with 6 bases between. Germline loops: CDR1 MNHEY, CDR2 SVGAGI. In the original analysis: How many nucleated cells were present was estimated from reference gene primer amplification. Repertoires were generated with immunoSEQ multiplex PCR, while TCRdb's copy carries only in-frame clones and drops some. Clone size and V and J calls were adopted from that table, with D and trimming inferred from the DNA. The sample records 150,000 to 200,000 clones, 70% to 80% being singletons. V and J are TRBV6-5 and TRBJ1-2; TRBD1 might be the D (6 bases). The receptor comes from a woman aged 50 to 60 with active or convalescent COVID-19. Sample: peripheral blood. DNA of the CDR3: TGTGCCAGCAGTTACGGACAGGGCTACACCTTC. Amino acid sequence: CASSYGQGYTF.